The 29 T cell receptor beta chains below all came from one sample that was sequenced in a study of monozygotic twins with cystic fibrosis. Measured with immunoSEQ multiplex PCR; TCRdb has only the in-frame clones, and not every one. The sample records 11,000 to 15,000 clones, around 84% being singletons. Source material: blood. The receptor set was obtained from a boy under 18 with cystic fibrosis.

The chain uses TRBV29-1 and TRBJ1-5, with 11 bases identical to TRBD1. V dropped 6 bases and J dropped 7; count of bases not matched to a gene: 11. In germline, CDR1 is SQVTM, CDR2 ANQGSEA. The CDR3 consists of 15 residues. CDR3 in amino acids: CSVSTGTGGGQPQHF. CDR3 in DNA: TGCAGCGTATCTACCGGGACAGGGGGAGGACAGCCCCAGCATTTT.

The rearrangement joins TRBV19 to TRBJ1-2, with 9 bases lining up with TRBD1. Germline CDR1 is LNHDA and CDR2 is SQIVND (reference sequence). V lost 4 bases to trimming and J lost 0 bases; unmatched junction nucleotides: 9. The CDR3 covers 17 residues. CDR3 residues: CASSTKDRGPPNYGYTF. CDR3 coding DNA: TGTGCCAGTAGTACCAAGGACAGGGGTCCACCTAACTATGGCTACACCTTC.

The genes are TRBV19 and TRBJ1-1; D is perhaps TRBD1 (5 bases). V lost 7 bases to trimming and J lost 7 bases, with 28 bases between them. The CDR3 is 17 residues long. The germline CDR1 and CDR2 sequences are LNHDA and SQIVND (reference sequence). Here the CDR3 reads CASNFYRDGQPLIEAFF. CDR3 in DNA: TGTGCCAGTAATTTCTATCGGGACGGCCAACCCCTTATTGAAGCTTTCTTT. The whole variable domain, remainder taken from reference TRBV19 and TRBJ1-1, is DGGITQSPKYLFRKEGQNVTLSCEQNLNHDAMYWYRQDPGQGLRLIYYSQIVNDFQKGDIAEGYSVSREKKESFPLTVTSAQKNPTAFYLCASNFYRDGQPLIEAFFGQGTRLTVV.

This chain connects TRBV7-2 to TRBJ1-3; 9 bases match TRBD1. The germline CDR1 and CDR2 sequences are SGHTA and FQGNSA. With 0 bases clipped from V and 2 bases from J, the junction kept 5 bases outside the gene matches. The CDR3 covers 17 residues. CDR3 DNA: TGTGCCAGCAGCTTAGCCTTTTGGACAGGGGCTGGAAACACCATATATTTT. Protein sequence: CASSLAFWTGAGNTIYF.

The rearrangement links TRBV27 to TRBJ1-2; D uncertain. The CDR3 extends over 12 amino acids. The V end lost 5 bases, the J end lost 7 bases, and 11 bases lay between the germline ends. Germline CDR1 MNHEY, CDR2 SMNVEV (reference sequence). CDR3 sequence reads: CASSPPGGGYTF. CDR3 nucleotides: TGTGCCAGCAGTCCCCCCGGAGGTGGCTACACCTTC.

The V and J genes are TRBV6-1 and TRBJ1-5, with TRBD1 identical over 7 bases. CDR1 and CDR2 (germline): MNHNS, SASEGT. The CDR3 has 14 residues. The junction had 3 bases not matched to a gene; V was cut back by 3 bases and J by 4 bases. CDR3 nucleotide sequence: TGTGCCAGCAGTGAGGGGACAGAAAATCAGCCCCAGCATTTT. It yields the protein CASSEGTENQPQHF.

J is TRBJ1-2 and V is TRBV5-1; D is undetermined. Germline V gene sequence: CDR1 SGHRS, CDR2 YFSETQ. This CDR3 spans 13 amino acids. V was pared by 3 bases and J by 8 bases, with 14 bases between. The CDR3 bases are TGCGCCAGCAGCTCCCCCTCGGACTCAGGCTACACCTTC. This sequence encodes CASSSPSDSGYTF.

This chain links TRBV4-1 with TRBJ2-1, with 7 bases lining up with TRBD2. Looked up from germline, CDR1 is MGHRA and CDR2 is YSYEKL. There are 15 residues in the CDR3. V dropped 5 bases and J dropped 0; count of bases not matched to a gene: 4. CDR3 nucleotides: TGCGCCAGCAGCTTTAGCGGGTCCTCCTACAATGAGCAGTTCTTC. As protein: CASSFSGSSYNEQFF.

The CDR3 bases are TGCGCCAGCAGCCTAGGCCAGGGTGGAGATACGCAGTATTTT. It specifies CASSLGQGGDTQYF. V is TRBV5-1 and J is TRBJ2-3, with D tentatively TRBD1 (5 bases). Germline values: CDR1 SGHRS, CDR2 YFSETQ. Trimming took off 4 bases at V and 5 bases at J, with 14 bases between the two ends. The CDR3 totals 14 residues.

The CDR3 protein is CASNLFRGGNYYGYTF. The CDR3 DNA sequence: TGTGCCAGCAACCTCTTTCGGGGGGGCAATTACTATGGCTACACCTTC. V gene TRBV28 combines with J gene TRBJ1-2; possibly TRBD1 for D (6 bases). Trimming cost V 7 bases and J 3 bases, with 21 bases left between them. Per the germline V gene, CDR1 is MDHEN and CDR2 is SYDVKM. The CDR3 has 16 residues.

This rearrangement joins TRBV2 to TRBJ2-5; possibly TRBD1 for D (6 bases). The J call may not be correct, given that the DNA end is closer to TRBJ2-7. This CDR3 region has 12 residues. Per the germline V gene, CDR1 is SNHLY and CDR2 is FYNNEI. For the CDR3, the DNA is TGTGCCAGTACTGTACAGGGTTACGAGCAGTACTTC. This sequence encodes CASTVQGYEQYF.

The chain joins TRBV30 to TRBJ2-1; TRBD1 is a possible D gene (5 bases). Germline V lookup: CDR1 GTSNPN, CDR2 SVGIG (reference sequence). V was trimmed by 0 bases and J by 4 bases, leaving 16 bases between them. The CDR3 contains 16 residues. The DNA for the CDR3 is TGTGCCTGGAGTGTATCATCGCCAGGGCTATACAATGAGCAGTTCTTC. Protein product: CAWSVSSPGLYNEQFF.

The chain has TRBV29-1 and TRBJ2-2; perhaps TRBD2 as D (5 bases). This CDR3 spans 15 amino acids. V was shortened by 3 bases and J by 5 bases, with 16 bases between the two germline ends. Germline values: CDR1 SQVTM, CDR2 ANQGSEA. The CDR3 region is CSVELVLAGTGELFF. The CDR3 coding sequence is TGCAGCGTTGAGTTGGTCTTGGCGGGTACCGGGGAGCTGTTTTTT.

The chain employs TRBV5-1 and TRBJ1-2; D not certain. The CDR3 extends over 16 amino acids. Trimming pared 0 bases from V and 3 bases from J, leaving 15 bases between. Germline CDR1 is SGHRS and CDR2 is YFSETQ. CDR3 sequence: CASSLVGGEADYGYTF. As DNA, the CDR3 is TGCGCCAGCAGCTTGGTCGGTGGTGAGGCCGACTATGGCTACACCTTC.

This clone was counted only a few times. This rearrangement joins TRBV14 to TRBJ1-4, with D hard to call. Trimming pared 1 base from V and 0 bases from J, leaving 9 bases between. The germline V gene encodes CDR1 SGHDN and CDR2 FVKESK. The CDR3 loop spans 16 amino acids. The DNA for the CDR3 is TGTGCCAGCAGCCAAGTCGGAGGGACAACTAATGAAAAACTGTTTTTT. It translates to CASSQVGGTTNEKLFF.

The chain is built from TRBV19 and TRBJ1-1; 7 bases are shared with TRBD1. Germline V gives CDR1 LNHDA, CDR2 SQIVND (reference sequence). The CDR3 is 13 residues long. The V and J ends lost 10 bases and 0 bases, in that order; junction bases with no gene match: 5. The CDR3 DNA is TGTGCCACAAAGGGGGCAATGAACACTGAAGCTTTCTTT. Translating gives CATKGAMNTEAFF. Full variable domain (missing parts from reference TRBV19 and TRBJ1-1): DGGITQSPKYLFRKEGQNVTLSCEQNLNHDAMYWYRQDPGQGLRLIYYSQIVNDFQKGDIAEGYSVSREKKESFPLTVTSAQKNPTAFYLCATKGAMNTEAFFGQGTRLTVV.

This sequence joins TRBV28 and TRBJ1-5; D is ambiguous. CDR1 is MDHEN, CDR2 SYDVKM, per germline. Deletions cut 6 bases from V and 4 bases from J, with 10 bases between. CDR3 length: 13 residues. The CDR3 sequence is CASSSPSNQPQHF. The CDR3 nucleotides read TGTGCCAGCAGCTCTCCGAGTAATCAGCCCCAGCATTTT.

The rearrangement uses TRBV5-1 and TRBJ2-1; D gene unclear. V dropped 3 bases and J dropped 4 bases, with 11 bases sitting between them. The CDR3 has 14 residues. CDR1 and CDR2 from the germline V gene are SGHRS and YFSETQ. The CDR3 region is CASSSQHRYNEQFF. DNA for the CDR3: TGCGCCAGCAGCTCGCAGCACAGATACAATGAGCAGTTCTTC.

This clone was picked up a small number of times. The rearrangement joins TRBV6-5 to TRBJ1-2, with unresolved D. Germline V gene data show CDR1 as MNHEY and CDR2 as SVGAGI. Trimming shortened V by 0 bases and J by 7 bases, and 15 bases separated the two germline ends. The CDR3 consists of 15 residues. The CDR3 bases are TGTGCCAGCAGTTACTCGGGCGGCAGGCGCGGTGGCTACACCTTC. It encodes CASSYSGGRRGGYTF.

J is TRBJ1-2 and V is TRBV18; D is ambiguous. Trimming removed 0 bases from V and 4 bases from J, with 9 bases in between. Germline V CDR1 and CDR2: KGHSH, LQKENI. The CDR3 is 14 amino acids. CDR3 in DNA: TGTGCCAGCTCACCACCGACGACACGCTATGGCTACACCTTC. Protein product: CASSPPTTRYGYTF.

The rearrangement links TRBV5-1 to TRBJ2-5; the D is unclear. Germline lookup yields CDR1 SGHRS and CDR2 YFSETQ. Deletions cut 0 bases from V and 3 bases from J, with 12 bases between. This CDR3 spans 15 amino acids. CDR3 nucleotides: TGCGCCAGCAGCTTGGCCACACCCTCGGAAGAGACCCAGTACTTC. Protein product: CASSLATPSEETQYF.

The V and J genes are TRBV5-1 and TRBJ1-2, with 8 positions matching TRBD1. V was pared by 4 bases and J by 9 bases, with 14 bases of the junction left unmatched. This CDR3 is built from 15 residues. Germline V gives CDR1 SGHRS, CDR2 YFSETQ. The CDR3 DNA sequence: TGCGCCAGCAGCCCATCCGGGACAGGATCGTATAGCTACACCTTC. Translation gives CASSPSGTGSYSYTF.

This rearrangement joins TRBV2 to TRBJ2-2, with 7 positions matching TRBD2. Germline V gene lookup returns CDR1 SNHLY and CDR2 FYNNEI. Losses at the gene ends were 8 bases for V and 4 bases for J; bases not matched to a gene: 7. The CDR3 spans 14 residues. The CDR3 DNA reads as TGTGCCAGCGGATACACTAGCGTCACCGGGGAGCTGTTTTTT. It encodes CASGYTSVTGELFF.

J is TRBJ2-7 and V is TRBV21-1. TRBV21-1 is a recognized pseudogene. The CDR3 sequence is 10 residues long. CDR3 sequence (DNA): TGTGCCAGCAGCAAAGGCGAGCAGTACTTC. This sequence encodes CASSKGEQYF.

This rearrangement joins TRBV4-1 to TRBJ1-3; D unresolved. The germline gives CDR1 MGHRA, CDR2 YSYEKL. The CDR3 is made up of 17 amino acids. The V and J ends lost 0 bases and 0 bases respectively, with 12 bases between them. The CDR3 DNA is TGCGCCAGCAGCCAAGAAGGATTGGGGTCCTCTGGAAACACCATATATTTT. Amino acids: CASSQEGLGSSGNTIYF.

CDR3 protein: CASTRELTDTQYF. Written as DNA, the CDR3 is TGTGCCAGCACCAGGGAATTAACAGATACGCAGTATTTT. This sequence joins TRBV6-1 and TRBJ2-3, with a tentative D call TRBD1 (5 bases). The CDR3 is made up of 13 amino acids. Per germline, CDR1 MNHNS and CDR2 SASEGT. The ends were cut back, 7 bases at V and 3 bases at J, with 11 bases in the middle.

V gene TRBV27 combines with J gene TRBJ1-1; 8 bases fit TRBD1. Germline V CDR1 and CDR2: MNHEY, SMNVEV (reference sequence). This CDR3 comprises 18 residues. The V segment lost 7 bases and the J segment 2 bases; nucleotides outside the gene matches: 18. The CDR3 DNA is TGTGCCAGCACCTCGTCGTTAAACAGGGGGGAAATCAACACTGAAGCTTTCTTT. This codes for CASTSSLNRGEINTEAFF.

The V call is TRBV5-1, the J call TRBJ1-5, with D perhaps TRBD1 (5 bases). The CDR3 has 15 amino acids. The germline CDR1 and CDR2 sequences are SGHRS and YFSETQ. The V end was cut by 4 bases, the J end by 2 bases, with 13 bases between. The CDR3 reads CASSPDGAGNQPQHF. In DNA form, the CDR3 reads TGCGCCAGCAGCCCAGACGGGGCAGGCAATCAGCCCCAGCATTTT.

The CDR3, as DNA: TGTGCCAGTAAGACGGGTAGCGGAATTAGCTCCTACAATGAGCAGTTCTTC. It translates to CASKTGSGISSYNEQFF. V and J are TRBV19 and TRBJ2-1, with a possible D match to TRBD2 (6 bases). V shed 7 bases and J shed 0 bases, with 19 bases lying between them. The CDR3 is 17 amino acids. From germline, CDR1 is LNHDA and CDR2 SQIVND (reference sequence).